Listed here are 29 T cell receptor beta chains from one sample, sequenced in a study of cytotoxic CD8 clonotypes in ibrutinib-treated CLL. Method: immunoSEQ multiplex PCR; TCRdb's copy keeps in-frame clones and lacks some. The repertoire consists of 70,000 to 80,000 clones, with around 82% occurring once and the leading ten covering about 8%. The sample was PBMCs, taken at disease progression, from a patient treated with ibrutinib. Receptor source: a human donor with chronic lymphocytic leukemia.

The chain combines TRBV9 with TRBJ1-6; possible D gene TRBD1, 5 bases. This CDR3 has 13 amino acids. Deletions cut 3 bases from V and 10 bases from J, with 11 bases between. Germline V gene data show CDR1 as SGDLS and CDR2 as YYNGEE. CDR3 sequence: CASSEGMESPLHF. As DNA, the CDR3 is TGTGCCAGCAGCGAGGGGATGGAGTCACCCCTCCACTTT.

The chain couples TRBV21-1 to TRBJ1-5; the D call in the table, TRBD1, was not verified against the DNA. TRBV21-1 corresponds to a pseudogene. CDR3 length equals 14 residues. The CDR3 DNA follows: TGTGCCAGCAGCAGTTCAGGGGAAGATCAGCCCCAGCATTTT. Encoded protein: CASSSSGEDQPQHF.

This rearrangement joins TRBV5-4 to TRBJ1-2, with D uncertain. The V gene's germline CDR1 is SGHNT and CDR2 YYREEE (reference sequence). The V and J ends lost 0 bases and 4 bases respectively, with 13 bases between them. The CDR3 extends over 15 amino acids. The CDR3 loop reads CASSLDGMAGYGYTF. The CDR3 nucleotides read TGTGCCAGCAGCTTGGACGGGATGGCGGGCTATGGCTACACCTTC.

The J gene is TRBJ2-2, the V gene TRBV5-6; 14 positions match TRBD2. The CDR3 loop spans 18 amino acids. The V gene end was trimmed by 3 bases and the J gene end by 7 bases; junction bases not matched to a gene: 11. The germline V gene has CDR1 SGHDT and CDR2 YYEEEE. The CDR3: CASSWRTSGRTAGGELFF. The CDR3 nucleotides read TGTGCCAGCAGCTGGAGGACTAGCGGGAGGACTGCGGGCGGGGAGCTGTTTTTT.

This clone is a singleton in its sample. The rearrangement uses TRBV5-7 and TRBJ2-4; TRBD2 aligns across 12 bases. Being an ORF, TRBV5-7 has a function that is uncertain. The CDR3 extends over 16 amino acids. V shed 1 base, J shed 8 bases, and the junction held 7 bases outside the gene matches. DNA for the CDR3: TGTGCCAGCAGCTTGCCTAGCGGGGGGGTCGGGGACATTCAGTACTTC. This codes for CASSLPSGGVGDIQYF.

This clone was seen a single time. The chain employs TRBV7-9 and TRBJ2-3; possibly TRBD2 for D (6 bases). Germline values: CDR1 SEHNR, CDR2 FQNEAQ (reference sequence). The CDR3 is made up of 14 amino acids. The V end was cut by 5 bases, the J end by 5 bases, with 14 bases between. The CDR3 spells CASSPEAGQDTQYF. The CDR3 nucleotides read TGTGCCAGCAGCCCAGAGGCGGGGCAAGATACGCAGTATTTT.

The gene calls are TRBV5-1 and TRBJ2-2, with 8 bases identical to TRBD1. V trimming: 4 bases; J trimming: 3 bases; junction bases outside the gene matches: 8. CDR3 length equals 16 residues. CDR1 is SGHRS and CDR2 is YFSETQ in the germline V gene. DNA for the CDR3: TGCGCCAGCAGCCTAATGGACAGGGCGGACACCGGGGAGCTGTTTTTT. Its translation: CASSLMDRADTGELFF. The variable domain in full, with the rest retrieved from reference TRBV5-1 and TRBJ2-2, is KAGVTQTPRYLIKTRGQQVTLSCSPISGHRSVSWYQQTPGQGLQFLFEYFSETQRNKGNFPGRFSGRQFSNSRSEMNVSTLELGDSALYLCASSLMDRADTGELFFGEGSRLTVL.

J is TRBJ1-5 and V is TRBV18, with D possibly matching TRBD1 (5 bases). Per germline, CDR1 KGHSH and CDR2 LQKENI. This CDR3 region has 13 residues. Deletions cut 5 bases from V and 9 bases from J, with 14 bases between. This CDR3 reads CASSWDQESPQHF. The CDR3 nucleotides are TGTGCCAGCTCATGGGACCAAGAGTCGCCCCAGCATTTT.

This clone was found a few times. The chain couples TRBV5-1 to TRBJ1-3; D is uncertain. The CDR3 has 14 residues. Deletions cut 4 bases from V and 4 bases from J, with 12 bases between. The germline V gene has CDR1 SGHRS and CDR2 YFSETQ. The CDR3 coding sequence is TGCGCCAGCAGCGAAAGGTACTCAGGAAACACCATATATTTT. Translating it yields CASSERYSGNTIYF.

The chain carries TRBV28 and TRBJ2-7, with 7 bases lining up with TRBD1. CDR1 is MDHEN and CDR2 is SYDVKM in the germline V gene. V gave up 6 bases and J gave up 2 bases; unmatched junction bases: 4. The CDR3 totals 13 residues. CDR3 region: CASRYRGPYEQYF. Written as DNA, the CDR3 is TGTGCCAGCAGGTACAGGGGTCCCTACGAGCAGTACTTC.

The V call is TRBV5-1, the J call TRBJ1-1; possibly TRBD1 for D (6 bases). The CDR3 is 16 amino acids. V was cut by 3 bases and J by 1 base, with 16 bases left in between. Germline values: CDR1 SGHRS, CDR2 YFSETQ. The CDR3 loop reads CASSSSYRAKNTEAFF. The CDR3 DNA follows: TGCGCCAGCAGCTCATCTTACAGGGCTAAGAACACTGAAGCTTTCTTT. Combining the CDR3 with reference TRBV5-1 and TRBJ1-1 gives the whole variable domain KAGVTQTPRYLIKTRGQQVTLSCSPISGHRSVSWYQQTPGQGLQFLFEYFSETQRNKGNFPGRFSGRQFSNSRSEMNVSTLELGDSALYLCASSSSYRAKNTEAFFGQGTRLTVV.

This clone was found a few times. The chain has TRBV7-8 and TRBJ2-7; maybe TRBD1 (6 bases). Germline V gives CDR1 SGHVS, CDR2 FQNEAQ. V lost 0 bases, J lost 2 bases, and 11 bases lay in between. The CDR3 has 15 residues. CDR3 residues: CASSLALTGAYEQYF. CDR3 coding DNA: TGTGCCAGCAGCTTAGCACTGACAGGTGCCTACGAGCAGTACTTC.

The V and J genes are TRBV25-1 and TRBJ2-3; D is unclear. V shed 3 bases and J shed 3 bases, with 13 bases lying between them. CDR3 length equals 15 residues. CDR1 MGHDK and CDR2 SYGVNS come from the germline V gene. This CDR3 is CASSEITQLTDTQYF. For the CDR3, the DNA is TGTGCCAGCAGTGAGATAACCCAACTTACAGATACGCAGTATTTT.

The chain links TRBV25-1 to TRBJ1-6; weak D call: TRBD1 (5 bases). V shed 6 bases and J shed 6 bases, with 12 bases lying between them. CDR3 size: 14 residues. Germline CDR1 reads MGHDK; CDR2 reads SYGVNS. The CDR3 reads CASRRGDSNSPLHF. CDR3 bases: TGTGCCAGCAGGAGAGGGGATAGTAATTCACCCCTCCACTTT.

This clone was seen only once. The DNA of the CDR3 is TGTGCCAGCAGTAAAACTACCGGGACTAGCGAAACCTACGAGCAGTACTTC. Residues: CASSKTTGTSETYEQYF. This chain uses TRBV27 with TRBJ2-7; TRBD2 matches 10 bases. Looked up from germline, CDR1 is MNHEY and CDR2 is SMNVEV (reference sequence). V shed 5 bases and J 2 bases; nucleotides not matched to a gene: 12. This CDR3 has 17 amino acids.

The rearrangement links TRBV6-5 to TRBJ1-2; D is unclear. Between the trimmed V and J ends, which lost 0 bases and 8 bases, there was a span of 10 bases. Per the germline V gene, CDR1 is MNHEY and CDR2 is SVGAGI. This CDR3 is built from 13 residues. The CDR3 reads CASSYSWGGGYTF. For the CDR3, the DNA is TGTGCCAGCAGTTACTCGTGGGGTGGGGGCTACACCTTC.

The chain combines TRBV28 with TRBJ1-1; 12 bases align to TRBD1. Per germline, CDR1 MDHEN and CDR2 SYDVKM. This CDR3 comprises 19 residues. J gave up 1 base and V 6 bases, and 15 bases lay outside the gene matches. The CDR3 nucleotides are TGTGCCAGCAGGCGAACCGCCGGGACAGGGGGCGCGCGGAACACTGAAGCTTTCTTT. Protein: CASRRTAGTGGARNTEAFF.

The CDR3 DNA reads TGCAGTGCCGCCAACGGACTCCCCCAGCATTTT. Protein sequence: CSAANGLPQHF. The J gene is TRBJ1-5, the V gene TRBV20-1; no definite D call. The CDR3 is 11 amino acids. CDR1 DFQATT and CDR2 SNEGSKA come from the germline V gene (reference sequence). Trimming took 6 bases from V and 10 from J, leaving 13 bases between them.

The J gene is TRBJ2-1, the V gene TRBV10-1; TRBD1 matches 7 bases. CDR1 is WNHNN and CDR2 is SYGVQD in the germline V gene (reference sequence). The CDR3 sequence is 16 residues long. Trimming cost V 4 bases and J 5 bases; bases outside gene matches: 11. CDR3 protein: CASSGYRGLSNNEQFF. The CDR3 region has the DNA TGCGCCAGCAGTGGATACAGGGGTCTAAGTAACAATGAGCAGTTCTTC.

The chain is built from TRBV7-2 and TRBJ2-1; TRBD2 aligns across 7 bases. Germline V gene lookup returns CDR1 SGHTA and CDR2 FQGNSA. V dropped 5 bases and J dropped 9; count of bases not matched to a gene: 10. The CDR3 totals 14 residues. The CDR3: CASSPNAGAVEQFF. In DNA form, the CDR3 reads TGTGCCAGCAGCCCCAATGCGGGAGCAGTTGAGCAGTTCTTC.

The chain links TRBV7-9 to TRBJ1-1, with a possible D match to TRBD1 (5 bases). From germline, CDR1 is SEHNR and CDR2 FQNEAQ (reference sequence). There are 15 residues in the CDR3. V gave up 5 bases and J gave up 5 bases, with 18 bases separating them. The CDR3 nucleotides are TGTGCCAGCAGCGCTGGGGCAGGAAGGATTACTGAAGCTTTCTTT. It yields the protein CASSAGAGRITEAFF.

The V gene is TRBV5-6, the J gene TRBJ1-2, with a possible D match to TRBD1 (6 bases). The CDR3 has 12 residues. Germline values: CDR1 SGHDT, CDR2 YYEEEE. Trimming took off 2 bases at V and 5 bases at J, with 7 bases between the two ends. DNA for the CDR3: TGTGCCAGCAGCTTAGGGACATATGGCTACACCTTC. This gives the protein CASSLGTYGYTF.

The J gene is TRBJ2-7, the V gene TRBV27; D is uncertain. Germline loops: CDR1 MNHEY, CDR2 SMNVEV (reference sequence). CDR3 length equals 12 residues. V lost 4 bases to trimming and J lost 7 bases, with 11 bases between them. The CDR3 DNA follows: TGTGCCAGCAGTTGGTGGGGTGAGGAGCAGTACTTC. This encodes CASSWWGEEQYF.

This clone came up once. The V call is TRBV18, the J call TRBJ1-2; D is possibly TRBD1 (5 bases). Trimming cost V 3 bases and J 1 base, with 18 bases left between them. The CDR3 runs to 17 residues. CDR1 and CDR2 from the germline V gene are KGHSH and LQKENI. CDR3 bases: TGTGCCAGCTCACCGACACAGGTTGGGCCCCTTAACTATGGCTACACCTTC. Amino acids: CASSPTQVGPLNYGYTF.

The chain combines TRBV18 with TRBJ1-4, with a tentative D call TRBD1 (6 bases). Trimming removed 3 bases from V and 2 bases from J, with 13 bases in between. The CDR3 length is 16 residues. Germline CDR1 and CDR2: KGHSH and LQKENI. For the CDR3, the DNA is TGTGCCAGCTCACCGCGCGTTCAGGGGACTAATGAAAAACTGTTTTTT. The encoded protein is CASSPRVQGTNEKLFF.

The CDR3 region is CSVRETNLNQPQHF. Here the CDR3 DNA reads TGCAGCGTTCGAGAAACTAACCTGAATCAGCCCCAGCATTTT. The V and J genes are TRBV29-1 and TRBJ1-5; no reliable D call. V gave up 5 bases and J gave up 4 bases, with 15 bases separating them. The V gene's germline CDR1 is SQVTM and CDR2 ANQGSEA. The CDR3 has 14 residues.

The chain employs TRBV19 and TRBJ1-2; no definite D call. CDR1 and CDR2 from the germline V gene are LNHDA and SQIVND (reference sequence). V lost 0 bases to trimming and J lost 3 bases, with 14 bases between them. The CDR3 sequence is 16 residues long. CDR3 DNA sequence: TGTGCCAGTAGTATAGATCACGGGGAGGTGTACTATGGCTACACCTTC. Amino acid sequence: CASSIDHGEVYYGYTF.

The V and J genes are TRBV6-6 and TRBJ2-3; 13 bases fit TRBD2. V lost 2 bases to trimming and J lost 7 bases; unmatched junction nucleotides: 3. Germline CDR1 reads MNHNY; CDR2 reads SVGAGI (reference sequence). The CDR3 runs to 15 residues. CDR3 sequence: CASSYGTSGEYTQYF. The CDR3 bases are TGTGCCAGCAGTTACGGGACTAGCGGGGAATATACGCAGTATTTT.

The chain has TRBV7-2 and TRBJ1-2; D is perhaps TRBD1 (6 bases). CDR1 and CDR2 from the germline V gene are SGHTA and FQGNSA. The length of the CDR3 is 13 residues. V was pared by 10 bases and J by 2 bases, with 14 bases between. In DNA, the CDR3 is TGTGCCACCAAAGGGGGGATGAACTATGGCTACACCTTC. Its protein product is CATKGGMNYGYTF.